Each of the 3 T cell receptor beta chains below was sequenced from the same sample in a study of blood T cell repertoires in COVID-19. Profiled with immunoSEQ multiplex PCR; TCRdb holds only in-frame clones, not every one. This table has about 300,000 clones, around 85% appearing once. What was sequenced was PBMCs or T cells enriched from blood (not recorded which). Source of these receptors: a woman in her 50s who had recovered from COVID-19.

The chain has TRBV5-6 and TRBJ1-1; TRBD1 matches at 9 bases. The CDR3 totals 14 residues. The germline CDR1 and CDR2 sequences are SGHDT and YYEEEE. The V and J ends lost 2 bases and 7 bases, in that order; junction bases with no gene match: 6. The CDR3 bases are TGTGCCAGCAGCTTTGGGACAGGGTTTGGTGAAGCTTTCTTT. Translation gives CASSFGTGFGEAFF.

This clone was picked up one time. The chain recombines TRBV7-8 with TRBJ1-5, with a tentative D call TRBD1 (6 bases). The CDR3 has 15 amino acids. The V gene lost 3 bases and the J gene lost 8 bases, with 17 bases spanning the gap. Per the germline V gene, CDR1 is SGHVS and CDR2 is FQNEAQ. The CDR3 DNA follows: TGTGCCAGCAGCTTTAACAGGGCCCGAGGGGAGCCCCAGCATTTT. It yields the protein CASSFNRARGEPQHF. The whole variable domain, remainder taken from reference TRBV7-8 and TRBJ1-5, is GAGVSQSPRYKVAKRGQDVALRCDPISGHVSLFWYQQALGQGPEFLTYFQNEAQLDKSGLPSDRFFAERPEGSVSTLKIQRTQQEDSAVYLCASSFNRARGEPQHFGDGTRLSIL.

The V and J genes are TRBV6-2 or TRBV6-3 and TRBJ1-6, with TRBD1 identical over 9 bases. The CDR3 loop spans 21 amino acids. Germline V lookup: CDR1 MNHEY, CDR2 SVGEGT. V gave up 4 bases and J gave up 7 bases; unmatched junction bases: 23. The DNA for the CDR3 is TGTGCCAGCAGTTCTGCCTTTTTGGCCGAAACCGGGACAGGGAGGAATTCACCCCTCCACTTT. It is translated as CASSSAFLAETGTGRNSPLHF.